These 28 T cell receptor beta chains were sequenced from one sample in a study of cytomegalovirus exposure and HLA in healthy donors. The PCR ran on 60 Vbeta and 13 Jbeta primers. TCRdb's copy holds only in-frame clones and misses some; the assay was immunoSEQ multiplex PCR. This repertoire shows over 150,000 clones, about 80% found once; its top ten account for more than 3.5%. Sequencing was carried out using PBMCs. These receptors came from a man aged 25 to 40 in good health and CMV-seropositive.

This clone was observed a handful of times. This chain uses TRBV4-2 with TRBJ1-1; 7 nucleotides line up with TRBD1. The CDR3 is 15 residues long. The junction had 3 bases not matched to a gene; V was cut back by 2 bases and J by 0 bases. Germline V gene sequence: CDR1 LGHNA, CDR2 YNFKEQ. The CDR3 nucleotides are TGTGCCAGCAGCCAACGGGACAGCATGAACACTGAAGCTTTCTTT. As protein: CASSQRDSMNTEAFF.

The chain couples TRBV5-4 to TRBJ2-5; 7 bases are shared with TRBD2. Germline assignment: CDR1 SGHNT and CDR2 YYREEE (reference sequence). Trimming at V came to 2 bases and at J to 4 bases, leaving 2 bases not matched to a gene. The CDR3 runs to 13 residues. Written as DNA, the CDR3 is TGTGCCAGCAGCTTTCGGGAGGTAGAGACCCAGTACTTC. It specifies CASSFREVETQYF.

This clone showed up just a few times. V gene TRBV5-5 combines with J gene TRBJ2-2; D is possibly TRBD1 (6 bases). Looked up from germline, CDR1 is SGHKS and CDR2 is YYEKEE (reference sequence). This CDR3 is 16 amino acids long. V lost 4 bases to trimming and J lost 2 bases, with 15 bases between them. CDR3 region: CASSETGEVNTGELFF. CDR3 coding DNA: TGTGCCAGCAGCGAGACAGGTGAGGTAAACACCGGGGAGCTGTTTTTT.

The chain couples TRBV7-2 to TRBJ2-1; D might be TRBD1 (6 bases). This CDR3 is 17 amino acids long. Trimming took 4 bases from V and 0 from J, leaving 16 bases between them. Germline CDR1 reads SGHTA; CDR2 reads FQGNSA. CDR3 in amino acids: CASSSALTGSSYNEQFF. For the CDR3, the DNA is TGTGCCAGCAGCTCTGCCCTTACAGGGAGCTCCTACAATGAGCAGTTCTTC.

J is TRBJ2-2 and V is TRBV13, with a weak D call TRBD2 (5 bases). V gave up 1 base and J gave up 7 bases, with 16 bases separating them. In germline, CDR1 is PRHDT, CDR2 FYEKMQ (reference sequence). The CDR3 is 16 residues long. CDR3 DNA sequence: TGTGCCAGCAGCTTAGTTTCACTAGGAAGTATCGGGGAGCTGTTTTTT. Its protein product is CASSLVSLGSIGELFF.

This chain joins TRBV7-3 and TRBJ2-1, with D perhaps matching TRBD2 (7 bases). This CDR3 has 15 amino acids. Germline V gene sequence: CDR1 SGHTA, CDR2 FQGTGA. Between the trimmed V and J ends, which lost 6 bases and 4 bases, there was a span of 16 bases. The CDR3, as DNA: TGTGCCAGCAGTGTTGAGGGGGGGGATTACAATGAGCAGTTCTTC. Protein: CASSVEGGDYNEQFF.

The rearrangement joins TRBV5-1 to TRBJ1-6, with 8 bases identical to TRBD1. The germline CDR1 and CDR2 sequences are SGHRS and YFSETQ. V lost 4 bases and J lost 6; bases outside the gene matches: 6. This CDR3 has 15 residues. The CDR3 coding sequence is TGCGCCAGCAGCACCAGGGGGCCAAGTAATTCACCCCTCCACTTT. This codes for CASSTRGPSNSPLHF.

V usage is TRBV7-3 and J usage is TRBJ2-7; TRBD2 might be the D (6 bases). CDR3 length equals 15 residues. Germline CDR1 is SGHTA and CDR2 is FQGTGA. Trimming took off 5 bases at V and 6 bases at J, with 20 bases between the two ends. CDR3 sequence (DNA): TGTGCCAGCAGCCCCGGGACTCTGGGGCCCCTCGAGCAGTACTTC. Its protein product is CASSPGTLGPLEQYF. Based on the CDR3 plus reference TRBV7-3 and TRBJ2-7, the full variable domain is GAGVSQTPSNKVTEKGKYVELRCDPISGHTALYWYRQSLGQGPEFLIYFQGTGAADDSGLPNDRFFAVRPEGSVSTLKIQRTERGDSAVYLCASSPGTLGPLEQYFGPGTRLTVT.

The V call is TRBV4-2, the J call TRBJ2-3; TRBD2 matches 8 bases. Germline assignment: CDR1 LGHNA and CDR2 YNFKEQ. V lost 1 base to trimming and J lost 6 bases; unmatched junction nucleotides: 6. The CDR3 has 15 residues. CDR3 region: CASSQVTGGLDTQYF. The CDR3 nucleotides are TGTGCCAGCAGCCAAGTGACGGGGGGGCTGGATACGCAGTATTTT.

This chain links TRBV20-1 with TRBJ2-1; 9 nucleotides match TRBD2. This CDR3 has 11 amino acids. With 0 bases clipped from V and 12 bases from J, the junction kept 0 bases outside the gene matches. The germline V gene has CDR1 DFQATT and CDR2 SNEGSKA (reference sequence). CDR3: CSAREAGGQFF. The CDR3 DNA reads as TGCAGTGCTAGAGAAGCGGGGGGGCAGTTCTTC.

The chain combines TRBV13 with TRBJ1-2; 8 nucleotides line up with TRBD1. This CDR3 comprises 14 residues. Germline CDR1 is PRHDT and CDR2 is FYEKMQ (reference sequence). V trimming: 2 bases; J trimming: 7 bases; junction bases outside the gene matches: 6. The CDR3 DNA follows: TGTGCCAGCAGCTTACCCCAGGGGGCCGGTGGCTACACCTTC. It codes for CASSLPQGAGGYTF.

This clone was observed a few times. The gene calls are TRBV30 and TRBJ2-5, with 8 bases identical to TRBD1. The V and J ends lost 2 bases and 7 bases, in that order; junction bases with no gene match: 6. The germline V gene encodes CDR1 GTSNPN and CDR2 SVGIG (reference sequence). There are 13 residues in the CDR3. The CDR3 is CAWSRGQGATQYF. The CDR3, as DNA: TGTGCCTGGAGTCGTGGACAGGGAGCGACCCAGTACTTC.

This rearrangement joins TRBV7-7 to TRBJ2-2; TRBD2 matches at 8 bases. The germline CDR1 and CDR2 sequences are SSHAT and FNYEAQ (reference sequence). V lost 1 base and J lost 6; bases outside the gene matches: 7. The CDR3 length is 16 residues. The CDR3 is CASSLERGGSAGELFF. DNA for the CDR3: TGTGCCAGCAGCTTAGAACGGGGGGGAAGCGCCGGGGAGCTGTTTTTT.

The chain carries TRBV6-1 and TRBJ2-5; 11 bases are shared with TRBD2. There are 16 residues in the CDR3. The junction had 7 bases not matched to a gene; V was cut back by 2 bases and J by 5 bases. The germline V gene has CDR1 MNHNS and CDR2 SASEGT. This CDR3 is CASSELAGGSTETQYF. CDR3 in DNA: TGTGCCAGCAGTGAACTAGCGGGGGGATCGACTGAGACCCAGTACTTC.

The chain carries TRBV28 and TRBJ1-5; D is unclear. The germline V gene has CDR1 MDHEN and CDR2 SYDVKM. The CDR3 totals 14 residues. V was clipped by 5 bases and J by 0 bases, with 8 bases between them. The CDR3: CASSPRLSNQPQHF. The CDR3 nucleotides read TGTGCCAGCAGTCCCCGTCTTAGCAATCAGCCCCAGCATTTT. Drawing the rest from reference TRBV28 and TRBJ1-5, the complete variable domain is DVKVTQSSRYLVKRTGEKVFLECVQDMDHENMFWYRQDPGLGLRLIYFSYDVKMKEKGDIPEGYSVSREKKERFSLILESASTNQTSMYLCASSPRLSNQPQHFGDGTRLSIL.

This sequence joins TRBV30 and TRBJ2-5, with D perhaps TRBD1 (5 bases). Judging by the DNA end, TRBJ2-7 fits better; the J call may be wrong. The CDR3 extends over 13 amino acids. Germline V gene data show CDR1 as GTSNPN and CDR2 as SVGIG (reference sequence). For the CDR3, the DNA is TGTGCCTGGAGTGGTGGACATTCCTACGAGCAGTACTTC. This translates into CAWSGGHSYEQYF.

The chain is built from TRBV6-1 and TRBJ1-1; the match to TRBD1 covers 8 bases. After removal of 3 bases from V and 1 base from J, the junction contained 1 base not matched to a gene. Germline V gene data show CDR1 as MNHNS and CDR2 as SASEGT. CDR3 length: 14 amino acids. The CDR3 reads CASSDGTGNTEAFF. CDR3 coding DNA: TGTGCCAGCAGTGACGGGACAGGGAACACTGAAGCTTTCTTT.

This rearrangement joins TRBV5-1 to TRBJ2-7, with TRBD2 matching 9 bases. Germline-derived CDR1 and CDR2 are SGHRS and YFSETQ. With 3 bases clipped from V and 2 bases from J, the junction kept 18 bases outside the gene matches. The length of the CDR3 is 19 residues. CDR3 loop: CASSSTAEYSGGRTYEQYF. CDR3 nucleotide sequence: TGCGCCAGCAGCTCAACTGCCGAATATAGCGGGGGCCGTACCTACGAGCAGTACTTC.

Here the CDR3 reads CASLTGEDDTQYF. CDR3 bases: TGTGCCAGTTTGACAGGGGAGGATGATACGCAGTATTTT. V and J are TRBV28 and TRBJ2-3; 8 bases are shared with TRBD1. The length of the CDR3 is 13 residues. The V and J ends lost 9 bases and 6 bases, in that order; junction bases with no gene match: 8. Germline V CDR1 and CDR2: MDHEN, SYDVKM. The complete variable domain, with remaining parts taken from reference TRBV28 and TRBJ2-3, reads DVKVTQSSRYLVKRTGEKVFLECVQDMDHENMFWYRQDPGLGLRLIYFSYDVKMKEKGDIPEGYSVSREKKERFSLILESASTNQTSMYLCASLTGEDDTQYFGPGTRLTVL.

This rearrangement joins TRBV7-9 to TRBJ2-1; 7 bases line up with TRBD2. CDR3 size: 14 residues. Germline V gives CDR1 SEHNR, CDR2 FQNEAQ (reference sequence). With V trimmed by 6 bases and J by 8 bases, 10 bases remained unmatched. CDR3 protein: CASRLALAYDEQFF. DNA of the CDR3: TGTGCCAGCAGGCTCGCACTAGCGTACGATGAGCAGTTCTTC.

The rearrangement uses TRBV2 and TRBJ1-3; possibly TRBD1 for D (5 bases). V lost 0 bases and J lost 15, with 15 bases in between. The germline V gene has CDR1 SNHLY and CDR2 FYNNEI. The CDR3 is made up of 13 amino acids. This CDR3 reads CASSEADTAAQYF. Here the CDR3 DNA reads TGTGCCAGCAGTGAAGCGGACACAGCCGCCCAATATTTT.

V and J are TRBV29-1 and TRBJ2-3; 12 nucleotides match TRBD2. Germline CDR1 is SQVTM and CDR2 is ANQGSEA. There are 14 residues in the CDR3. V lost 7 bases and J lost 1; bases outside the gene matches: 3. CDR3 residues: CSARTSGGTDTQYF. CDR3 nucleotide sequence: TGCAGCGCTAGGACTAGCGGGGGCACAGATACGCAGTATTTT.

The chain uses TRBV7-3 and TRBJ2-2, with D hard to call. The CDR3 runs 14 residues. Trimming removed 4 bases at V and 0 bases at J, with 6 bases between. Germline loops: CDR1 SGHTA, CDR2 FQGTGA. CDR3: CASSSTPNTGELFF. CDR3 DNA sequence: TGTGCCAGCAGCTCTACTCCGAACACCGGGGAGCTGTTTTTT.

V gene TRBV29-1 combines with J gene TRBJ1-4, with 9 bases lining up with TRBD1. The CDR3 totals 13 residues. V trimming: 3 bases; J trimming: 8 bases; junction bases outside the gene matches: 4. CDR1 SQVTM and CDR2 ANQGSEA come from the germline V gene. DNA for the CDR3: TGCAGCGTTGAGACAGGGGGAGGAGAAAAACTGTTTTTT. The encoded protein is CSVETGGGEKLFF.

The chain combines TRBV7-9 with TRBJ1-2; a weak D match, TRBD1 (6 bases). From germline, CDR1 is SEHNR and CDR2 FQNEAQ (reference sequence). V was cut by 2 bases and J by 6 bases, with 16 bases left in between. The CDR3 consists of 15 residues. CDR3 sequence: CASSLNMPGANGYTF. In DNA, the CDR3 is TGTGCCAGCAGCTTAAACATGCCAGGGGCGAATGGCTACACCTTC.

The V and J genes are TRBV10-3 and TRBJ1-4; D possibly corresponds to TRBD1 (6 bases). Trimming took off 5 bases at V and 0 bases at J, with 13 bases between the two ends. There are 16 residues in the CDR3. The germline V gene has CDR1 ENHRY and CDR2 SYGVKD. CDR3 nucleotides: TGTGCCATCAGTCCCGCAGGGGTCGCAACTAATGAAAAACTGTTTTTT. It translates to CAISPAGVATNEKLFF.

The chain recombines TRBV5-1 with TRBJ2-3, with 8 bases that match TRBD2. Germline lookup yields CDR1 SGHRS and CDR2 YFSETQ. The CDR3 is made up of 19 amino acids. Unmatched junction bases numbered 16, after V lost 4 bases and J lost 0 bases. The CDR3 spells CASSTSTSGDSFSTDTQYF. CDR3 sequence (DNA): TGCGCCAGCAGCACCAGCACTAGCGGAGACTCTTTTAGCACAGATACGCAGTATTTT.

CDR3 bases: TGTGCCAGCAGCTTAGGACAGCTCTACGAGCAGTACTTC. Amino acids: CASSLGQLYEQYF. V and J are TRBV5-6 and TRBJ2-7; D perhaps matches TRBD1 (6 bases). Looked up from germline, CDR1 is SGHDT and CDR2 is YYEEEE. The CDR3 has 13 amino acids. Trimming pared 2 bases from V and 3 bases from J, leaving 9 bases between.